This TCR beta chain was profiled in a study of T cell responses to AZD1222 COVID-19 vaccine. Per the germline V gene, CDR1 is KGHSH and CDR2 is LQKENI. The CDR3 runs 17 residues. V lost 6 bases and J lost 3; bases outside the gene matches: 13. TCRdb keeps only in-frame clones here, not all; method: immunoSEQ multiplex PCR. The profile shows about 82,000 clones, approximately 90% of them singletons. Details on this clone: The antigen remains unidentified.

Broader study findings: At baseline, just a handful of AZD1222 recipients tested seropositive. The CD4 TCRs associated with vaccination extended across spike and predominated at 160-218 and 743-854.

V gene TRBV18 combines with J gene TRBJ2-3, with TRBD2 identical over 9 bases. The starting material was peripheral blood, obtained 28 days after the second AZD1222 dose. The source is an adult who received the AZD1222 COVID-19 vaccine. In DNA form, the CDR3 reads TGTGCCAGCTCGCCCCTCGGCGCAGCGGGGGGAACAGATACGCAGTATTTT. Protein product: CASSPLGAAGGTDTQYF.